Below, 23 T cell receptor beta chains from the same sample are listed, as sequenced in a study of blood T cell repertoires in COVID-19 (TCRdb year 2020). The library was built by means of the immunoSEQ multiplex PCR assay. TCRdb mirrors the immuneACCESS table, restricted to in-frame sequences. Some clones are absent from its copies; in checked studies, under half trace to an unresolved V gene, and the reason for the others is unknown. This sample lists 200,000 to 300,000 clones; 75% to 90% were detected once. About 2.1% of the sample is taken by the ten largest. Input material: peripheral blood. These receptors were obtained from a man aged 25 to 40 with active or convalescent COVID-19.

The rearrangement uses TRBV7-2 and TRBJ1-3; TRBD1 agrees at 9 bases. This CDR3 region has 16 residues. The germline gives CDR1 SGHTA, CDR2 FQGNSA. Trimming took 6 bases from V and 4 from J; bases not matched to a gene: 10. CDR3 DNA: TGTGCCAGCAGTTACTACCCGGGACAGGGAGGAAACACCATATATTTT. This sequence encodes CASSYYPGQGGNTIYF.

The CDR3 sequence: CASSYQTGRETQYF. The CDR3 DNA follows: TGTGCCAGCAGTTACCAGACAGGGAGGGAGACCCAGTACTTC. The chain is built from TRBV6-5 and TRBJ2-5; TRBD1 is a possible D gene (7 bases). CDR3 size: 14 residues. V gave up 2 bases and J gave up 5 bases, with 12 bases separating them. Per the germline V gene, CDR1 is MNHEY and CDR2 is SVGAGI.

The J gene is TRBJ2-5, the V gene TRBV6-5, with 8 bases fitting TRBD2. Per germline, CDR1 MNHEY and CDR2 SVGAGI. The CDR3 spans 12 residues. Trimming cost V 7 bases and J 7 bases; bases outside gene matches: 5. This CDR3 is CASTLREGTQYF. The CDR3 bases are TGTGCCAGCACCCTTCGGGAGGGGACCCAGTACTTC.

The chain is built from TRBV9 and TRBJ2-3, with 14 positions matching TRBD2. CDR1 and CDR2 from the germline V gene are SGDLS and YYNGEE. V dropped 3 bases and J dropped 2; count of bases not matched to a gene: 5. There are 17 residues in the CDR3. This CDR3 is CASSARLAGGNTDTQYF. The CDR3 nucleotides are TGTGCCAGCAGCGCACGACTAGCGGGGGGGAACACAGATACGCAGTATTTT. Drawing the rest from reference TRBV9 and TRBJ2-3, the complete variable domain is DSGVTQTPKHLITATGQRVTLRCSPRSGDLSVYWYQQSLDQGLQFLIQYYNGEERAKGNILERFSAQQFPDLHSELNLSSLELGDSALYFCASSARLAGGNTDTQYFGPGTRLTVL.

This sequence joins TRBV15 and TRBJ2-7; the match to TRBD1 covers 8 bases. The CDR3 spans 15 residues. J gave up 6 bases and V 0 bases, and 7 bases lay outside the gene matches. Germline-derived CDR1 and CDR2 are LNHNV and YYDKDF (reference sequence). DNA of the CDR3: TGTGCCACCAGCAGAGATTACCAGGGGGCAGGCGAGCAGTACTTC. As protein: CATSRDYQGAGEQYF.

The chain employs TRBV29-1 and TRBJ2-3; 10 positions agree with TRBD1. The CDR3 has 14 amino acids. From germline, CDR1 is SQVTM and CDR2 ANQGSEA. Trimming at V came to 4 bases and at J to 1 base, leaving 2 bases not matched to a gene. DNA for the CDR3: TGCAGCGTTGGAGGGACAGGGGGCACAGATACGCAGTATTTT. It is translated as CSVGGTGGTDTQYF.

V gene TRBV9 combines with J gene TRBJ2-1; TRBD2 agrees at 13 bases. Looked up from germline, CDR1 is SGDLS and CDR2 is YYNGEE. V shed 4 bases and J 6 bases; nucleotides not matched to a gene: 4. The length of the CDR3 is 15 residues. CDR3 region: CASSPGLAGANEQFF. CDR3 DNA sequence: TGTGCCAGCAGCCCCGGACTAGCGGGGGCCAATGAGCAGTTCTTC.

CDR3 loop: CASRRQAYRPFF. CDR3 nucleotide sequence: TGCGCCAGCAGACGACAGGCCTATCGGCCGTTCTTC. This chain uses TRBV23-1 with TRBJ2-1; the D gene is possibly TRBD1 (6 bases). TRBV23-1 is assigned to the ORF class and has an uncertain function. There are 12 residues in the CDR3. V gave up 6 bases and J gave up 15 bases, with 18 bases separating them.

The V and J genes are TRBV4-1 and TRBJ2-7; D possibly corresponds to TRBD2 (6 bases). The length of the CDR3 is 14 residues. Trimming pared 0 bases from V and 6 bases from J, leaving 12 bases between. Germline CDR1 is MGHRA and CDR2 is YSYEKL. CDR3 sequence reads: CASSQESGRSEQYF. For the CDR3, the DNA is TGCGCCAGCAGCCAAGAGTCAGGGAGGAGCGAGCAGTACTTC.

The V call is TRBV30, the J call TRBJ1-5; the match to TRBD1 covers 9 bases. Looked up from germline, CDR1 is GTSNPN and CDR2 is SVGIG (reference sequence). The V gene end was trimmed by 0 bases and the J gene end by 8 bases; junction bases not matched to a gene: 8. The length of the CDR3 is 15 residues. The chain's CDR3 is CAWSVWDRVAEPQHF. CDR3 bases: TGTGCCTGGAGTGTTTGGGACAGGGTCGCGGAGCCCCAGCATTTT.

The gene calls are TRBV6-5 and TRBJ1-1; 7 bases align to TRBD1. Germline V gene data show CDR1 as MNHEY and CDR2 as SVGAGI. Trimming at V came to 5 bases and at J to 4 bases, leaving 7 bases not matched to a gene. The CDR3 extends over 14 amino acids. The DNA of the CDR3 is TGTGCCAGCAGTCCCGATCCAGGGGGCACTGAAGCTTTCTTT. Encoded protein: CASSPDPGGTEAFF.

The genes are TRBV19 and TRBJ1-2; no definite D call. Trimming cost V 3 bases and J 7 bases, with 12 bases left between them. CDR1 and CDR2 (germline): LNHDA, SQIVND (reference sequence). The CDR3 has 13 residues. Here the CDR3 reads CASSISGMGGYTF. CDR3 coding DNA: TGTGCCAGTAGTATCTCGGGTATGGGTGGCTACACCTTC.

This chain uses TRBV7-9 with TRBJ1-5; TRBD1 matches at 9 bases. The CDR3 spans 14 residues. The V segment lost 5 bases and the J segment 4 bases; nucleotides outside the gene matches: 3. Germline CDR1 reads SEHNR; CDR2 reads FQNEAQ (reference sequence). The CDR3 protein is CASSRGQGNQPQHF. The CDR3 region has the DNA TGTGCCAGCAGCCGGGGACAGGGTAATCAGCCCCAGCATTTT.

A note on this clone: This specimen includes other DNA sequences encoding the same CDR3. In DNA form, the CDR3 reads TGTGCCAGCAGCGTAGGAAGTGTGAGGGGGCTGCTCTCTCGAGGCTACACCTTC. This sequence encodes CASSVGSVRGLLSRGYTF. The chain couples TRBV9 to TRBJ1-2, with 7 bases fitting TRBD1. The length of the CDR3 is 18 residues. The V gene's germline CDR1 is SGDLS and CDR2 YYNGEE. The junction had 19 bases not matched to a gene; V was cut back by 0 bases and J by 8 bases.

The chain uses TRBV19 and TRBJ1-2, with D tentatively TRBD1 (6 bases). Trimming removed 9 bases from V and 8 bases from J, with 19 bases in between. Germline CDR1 is LNHDA and CDR2 is SQIVND (reference sequence). This CDR3 has 13 amino acids. Here the CDR3 DNA reads TGTGCCAGCAGGGGCGCCGCTTTTATAGGCTACACCTTC. Its protein product is CASRGAAFIGYTF.

The chain couples TRBV3-1 (or the pseudogene TRBV3-2) to TRBJ1-6; D gene uncertain. Per germline, CDR1 LGHDT and CDR2 YNNKEL (reference sequence). CDR3 length: 14 amino acids. Trimming removed 4 bases from V and 5 bases from J, with 9 bases in between. For the CDR3, the DNA is TGTGCCAGCAGCCTACAGCAGGATAATTCACCCCTCCACTTT. Translating it yields CASSLQQDNSPLHF.

The genes are TRBV27 and TRBJ1-5, with 7 bases lining up with TRBD1. Germline V gene data show CDR1 as MNHEY and CDR2 as SMNVEV (reference sequence). The CDR3 runs 15 residues. V lost 9 bases, J lost 4 bases, and 12 bases stayed unmatched. The CDR3 loop is CASRQGSFWNQPQHF. The CDR3 coding sequence is TGTGCCAGTCGACAGGGATCGTTTTGGAATCAGCCCCAGCATTTT.

The chain recombines TRBV2 with TRBJ2-7, with 7 bases matching TRBD1. Germline trimming cut 8 bases from V and 2 bases from J; bases unmatched to any gene: 6. The length of the CDR3 is 13 residues. Germline V gene lookup returns CDR1 SNHLY and CDR2 FYNNEI. The CDR3 region has the DNA TGTGCCAGCCACTCCGACAGGGCCTACGAGCAGTACTTC. Translation gives CASHSDRAYEQYF.

V and J are TRBV11-2 and TRBJ1-6; D perhaps matches TRBD1 (6 bases). In germline, CDR1 is SGHAT, CDR2 FQNNGV. V lost 5 bases and J lost 2, with 13 bases in between. This CDR3 has 16 amino acids. In DNA, the CDR3 is TGTGCCAGCAGCGCCACCGACAGGCCCTATAATTCACCCCTCCACTTT. Its translation: CASSATDRPYNSPLHF.

The chain joins TRBV5-8 to TRBJ2-5; TRBD2 matches at 9 bases. The germline V gene has CDR1 SGHTS and CDR2 YDEGEE. This CDR3 is 16 amino acids long. Losses at the gene ends were 1 base for V and 4 bases for J; bases not matched to a gene: 8. This chain's CDR3 is CASSLYGGGAGETQYF. The CDR3, as DNA: TGTGCCAGCAGCTTGTACGGCGGGGGGGCTGGAGAGACCCAGTACTTC.

V is TRBV5-1 and J is TRBJ2-5; D perhaps matches TRBD1 (5 bases). This CDR3 spans 15 amino acids. V dropped 1 base and J dropped 5 bases, with 15 bases sitting between them. Germline assignment: CDR1 SGHRS and CDR2 YFSETQ. As DNA, the CDR3 is TGCGCCAGCAGCTTGCTGGCAGGGATGGACGAGACCCAGTACTTC. Amino acid sequence: CASSLLAGMDETQYF. Filled out from reference TRBV5-1 and TRBJ2-5, the complete variable domain reads KAGVTQTPRYLIKTRGQQVTLSCSPISGHRSVSWYQQTPGQGLQFLFEYFSETQRNKGNFPGRFSGRQFSNSRSEMNVSTLELGDSALYLCASSLLAGMDETQYFGPGTRLLVL.

This chain connects TRBV9 to TRBJ1-3; D is undetermined. Trimming pared 1 base from V and 0 bases from J, leaving 20 bases between. This CDR3 comprises 19 residues. Germline assignment: CDR1 SGDLS and CDR2 YYNGEE. CDR3 bases: TGTGCCAGCAGCGTAATCCCGGCAGAACCACCTAGCTCTGGAAACACCATATATTTT. Translated: CASSVIPAEPPSSGNTIYF.

This chain connects TRBV7-9 to TRBJ1-2; TRBD1 agrees at 9 bases. This CDR3 comprises 14 residues. V shed 7 bases, J shed 10 bases, and the junction held 13 bases outside the gene matches. Germline V gives CDR1 SEHNR, CDR2 FQNEAQ (reference sequence). CDR3 amino acids: CASTRTGGSPLYTF. DNA of the CDR3: TGTGCCAGCACCAGAACAGGGGGCAGCCCGCTCTACACCTTC.